These 25 T cell receptor beta chains came from one sample sequenced in a study of blood T cell repertoires in COVID-19. The data were produced by immunoSEQ multiplex PCR, yet TCRdb's version contains in-frame clones alone and is incomplete. This sample has approximately 170,000 clones, with roughly 80% found just once. Sequences were obtained from peripheral blood. Source of these receptors: a woman aged 80 or older with COVID-19, enrolled during active disease.

The rearrangement uses TRBV29-1 and TRBJ2-2; TRBD2 matches at 13 bases. Trimming cost V 6 bases and J 8 bases; bases outside gene matches: 6. The CDR3 is made up of 14 amino acids. In germline, CDR1 is SQVTM, CDR2 ANQGSEA. The CDR3 region is CSVRTSGSSGELFF. As DNA, the CDR3 is TGCAGCGTAAGGACTAGCGGGAGTTCGGGGGAGCTGTTTTTT.

J is TRBJ1-1 and V is TRBV27, with D unclear. This CDR3 comprises 13 residues. From germline, CDR1 is MNHEY and CDR2 SMNVEV (reference sequence). Trimming stripped 4 bases from V and 1 base from J, with 7 bases between. The DNA of the CDR3 is TGTGCCAGCAGTTGGAGCCCGAACACTGAAGCTTTCTTT. The encoded protein is CASSWSPNTEAFF.

V and J are TRBV28 and TRBJ1-2; maybe TRBD1 (5 bases). Germline CDR1 is MDHEN and CDR2 is SYDVKM. The CDR3 length is 12 residues. V was shortened by 3 bases and J by 8 bases, with 10 bases between the two germline ends. The CDR3 DNA sequence: TGTGCCAGCAGTTTGGCAGGGTGGGGCTACACCTTC. Residues: CASSLAGWGYTF.

The V call is TRBV14, the J call TRBJ1-5; D unresolved. Germline CDR1 SGHDN, CDR2 FVKESK. The CDR3 runs 13 residues. Trimming took off 3 bases at V and 5 bases at J, with 8 bases between the two ends. The CDR3 reads CASSHDGDQPQHF. CDR3 bases: TGTGCCAGCAGCCACGATGGAGATCAGCCCCAGCATTTT.

V is TRBV18 and J is TRBJ2-7, with a weak D call TRBD1 (5 bases). The CDR3 has 13 residues. The V gene's germline CDR1 is KGHSH and CDR2 LQKENI. V was clipped by 3 bases and J by 6 bases, with 12 bases between them. CDR3 in amino acids: CASSPWAGREQYF. The CDR3, as DNA: TGTGCCAGCTCACCCTGGGCAGGGCGCGAGCAGTACTTC. The whole variable domain, filled in from reference TRBV18 and TRBJ2-7, reads NAGVMQNPRHLVRRRGQEARLRCSPMKGHSHVYWYRQLPEEGLKFMVYLQKENIIDESGMPKERFSAEFPKEGPSILRIQQVVRGDSAAYFCASSPWAGREQYFGPGTRLTVT.

This clone has a single count. The chain links TRBV5-4 to TRBJ1-1; possible D gene TRBD1, 6 bases. Germline V lookup: CDR1 SGHNT, CDR2 YYREEE (reference sequence). Trimming cost V 3 bases and J 6 bases, with 15 bases left between them. This CDR3 region has 14 residues. Written as DNA, the CDR3 is TGTGCCAGCAGCTCGGGCAGGGGAGGGGCTGAAGCTTTCTTT. The encoded protein is CASSSGRGGAEAFF.

The rearrangement uses TRBV5-1 and TRBJ1-2; 12 positions agree with TRBD1. V shed 4 bases, J shed 7 bases, and the junction held 5 bases outside the gene matches. Looked up from germline, CDR1 is SGHRS and CDR2 is YFSETQ. The CDR3 length is 14 residues. As DNA, the CDR3 is TGCGCCAGCAGCGGCGGGACAGGGGGCTTTGGCTACACCTTC. Residues: CASSGGTGGFGYTF.

In regard to this clone: Distinct nucleotide sequences in the sample also encode this CDR3. The chain couples TRBV19 to TRBJ1-1; D unclear. V lost 5 bases to trimming and J lost 1 base, with 5 bases between them. Germline assignment: CDR1 LNHDA and CDR2 SQIVND (reference sequence). The CDR3 runs to 12 residues. The CDR3 coding sequence is TGTGCCAGTAGTGCGGGGAACACTGAAGCTTTCTTT. Translated, it gives CASSAGNTEAFF.

This rearrangement joins TRBV7-6 to TRBJ2-2; 9 nucleotides align to TRBD2. From germline, CDR1 is SGHVS and CDR2 FNYEAQ. The CDR3 runs to 15 residues. V lost 5 bases and J lost 7; bases outside the gene matches: 8. The CDR3 sequence is CASSRTSAVYGELFF. CDR3 bases: TGTGCCAGCAGCAGGACTAGCGCCGTGTACGGGGAGCTGTTTTTT. The entire variable domain, with the rest obtained from reference TRBV7-6 and TRBJ2-2, is as follows: GAGVSQSPRYKVTKRGQDVALRCDPISGHVSLYWYRQALGQGPEFLTYFNYEAQQDKSGLPNDRFSAERPEGSISTLTIQRTEQRDSAMYRCASSRTSAVYGELFFGEGSRLTVL.

This clone appeared many times. This chain links TRBV10-2 with TRBJ2-1, with 7 bases lining up with TRBD2. The trim removed 7 bases at V and 4 bases at J, leaving 10 bases unmatched. Germline CDR1 reads WSHSY; CDR2 reads SAAADI. This CDR3 has 15 amino acids. The CDR3 loop is CASTTQGLGYNEQFF. CDR3 in DNA: TGCGCCAGCACCACCCAAGGACTAGGGTACAATGAGCAGTTCTTC.

In DNA form, the CDR3 reads TGCGCCAGCAGCTCGGGACAGGGTTACGGCACTGAAGCTTTCTTT. Amino acids: CASSSGQGYGTEAFF. The chain employs TRBV5-1 and TRBJ1-1; TRBD1 aligns across 9 bases. Germline V gene sequence: CDR1 SGHRS, CDR2 YFSETQ. V lost 3 bases, J lost 4 bases, and 7 bases stayed unmatched. This CDR3 has 15 amino acids.

The V gene is TRBV7-3, the J gene TRBJ2-1; 15 bases fit TRBD2. The CDR3 length is 16 residues. From germline, CDR1 is SGHTA and CDR2 FQGTGA. After removal of 5 bases from V and 8 bases from J, the junction contained 7 bases not matched to a gene. CDR3 DNA sequence: TGTGCCAGCAGCCCACGGACTAGCGGGAGGGGGGATGAGCAGTTCTTC. Translated, it gives CASSPRTSGRGDEQFF.

The chain links TRBV4-1 to TRBJ1-2; a weak D match, TRBD1 (6 bases). V was shortened by 1 base and J by 5 bases, with 11 bases between the two germline ends. CDR1 MGHRA and CDR2 YSYEKL come from the germline V gene. This CDR3 has 14 amino acids. The CDR3 region is CASSQGRTEYGYTF. Here the CDR3 DNA reads TGCGCCAGCAGCCAAGGGCGGACAGAATATGGCTACACCTTC.

The chain employs TRBV2 and TRBJ2-7; TRBD2 matches at 8 bases. The CDR3 contains 15 residues. J gave up 4 bases and V 7 bases, and 12 bases lay outside the gene matches. Germline V gene sequence: CDR1 SNHLY, CDR2 FYNNEI. CDR3 sequence: CASNRPGLVPYEQYF. CDR3 bases: TGTGCCAGCAACCGGCCGGGACTAGTTCCGTACGAGCAGTACTTC.

J is TRBJ2-1 and V is TRBV9; 8 bases fit TRBD2. Per germline, CDR1 SGDLS and CDR2 YYNGEE. The CDR3 length is 15 residues. After removal of 4 bases from V and 7 bases from J, the junction contained 10 bases not matched to a gene. The CDR3, as DNA: TGTGCCAGCAGCCTCAACAGCGGGGGACATAATGAGCAGTTCTTC. This gives the protein CASSLNSGGHNEQFF.

V gene TRBV4-2 combines with J gene TRBJ2-7, with 13 bases fitting TRBD2. Germline V gives CDR1 LGHNA, CDR2 YNFKEQ. The CDR3 loop spans 15 amino acids. V lost 4 bases, J lost 3 bases, and 3 bases stayed unmatched. The CDR3 sequence: CASSRGTSGIYEQYF. DNA for the CDR3: TGTGCCAGCAGCCGAGGGACTAGCGGGATCTACGAGCAGTACTTC.

The gene calls are TRBV5-1 and TRBJ1-6, with D possibly being TRBD1 (6 bases). Germline V gene lookup returns CDR1 SGHRS and CDR2 YFSETQ. V lost 5 bases and J 7 bases, leaving 13 bases between the germline ends. The CDR3 runs 14 residues. The CDR3 region is CASRAGEYNSPLHF. The CDR3 DNA follows: TGCGCCAGCAGGGCAGGGGAATACAATTCACCCCTCCACTTT.

This rearrangement joins TRBV7-8 to TRBJ2-1, with 7 bases lining up with TRBD1. The CDR3 runs 15 residues. The trim removed 5 bases at V and 2 bases at J, leaving 6 bases unmatched. Germline V gene data show CDR1 as SGHVS and CDR2 as FQNEAQ. The CDR3 DNA is TGTGCCAGCAGCCCCCGGACAGGAACCTACAATGAGCAGTTCTTC. It is translated as CASSPRTGTYNEQFF.

V usage is TRBV19 and J usage is TRBJ2-7; 10 positions match TRBD1. The CDR3 length is 15 residues. Per the germline V gene, CDR1 is LNHDA and CDR2 is SQIVND (reference sequence). Trimming cost V 6 bases and J 1 base; bases outside gene matches: 6. The CDR3 sequence: CASRRRDRGSYEQYF. CDR3 nucleotides: TGTGCCAGTAGGCGCCGGGACAGGGGTTCCTACGAGCAGTACTTC.

The V gene is TRBV19, the J gene TRBJ1-6; a weak D match, TRBD1 (6 bases). V lost 10 bases and J 6 bases, leaving 19 bases between the germline ends. The CDR3 is made up of 15 amino acids. CDR1 is LNHDA and CDR2 is SQIVND in the germline V gene (reference sequence). The CDR3 here is CATREGEGVNSPLHF. The CDR3 DNA is TGTGCCACCAGGGAGGGGGAGGGGGTTAATTCACCCCTCCACTTT.

The chain has TRBV5-1 and TRBJ1-1; TRBD1 is a possible D gene (6 bases). The CDR3 totals 14 residues. V was cut by 4 bases and J by 1 base, with 11 bases left in between. CDR1 and CDR2 (germline): SGHRS, YFSETQ. The CDR3 sequence: CASSVRTANTEAFF. CDR3 in DNA: TGCGCCAGCAGCGTCAGGACAGCGAACACTGAAGCTTTCTTT.

The chain uses TRBV5-1 and TRBJ2-2; D possibly corresponds to TRBD2 (6 bases). The CDR3 covers 15 residues. V was clipped by 4 bases and J by 1 base, with 11 bases between them. Germline V CDR1 and CDR2: SGHRS, YFSETQ. CDR3: CASSPGGENTGELFF. CDR3 sequence (DNA): TGCGCCAGCAGCCCCGGGGGAGAGAACACCGGGGAGCTGTTTTTT.

The V gene is TRBV6-5, the J gene TRBJ2-6, with D possibly being TRBD1 (5 bases). Germline CDR1 reads MNHEY; CDR2 reads SVGAGI. V dropped 7 bases and J dropped 4 bases, with 14 bases sitting between them. There are 15 residues in the CDR3. The CDR3 protein is CASTGVGAGANVLTF. The DNA of the CDR3 is TGTGCCAGCACTGGAGTTGGGGCCGGGGCCAACGTCCTGACTTTC.

The V call is TRBV5-1, the J call TRBJ2-1; 7 nucleotides match TRBD2. Germline values: CDR1 SGHRS, CDR2 YFSETQ. V gave up 3 bases and J gave up 10 bases; unmatched junction bases: 10. The CDR3 covers 14 residues. CDR3 residues: CASSWEGPGVEQFF. The CDR3 nucleotides are TGCGCCAGCAGCTGGGAGGGCCCGGGTGTGGAGCAGTTCTTC.

The rearrangement uses TRBV5-4 and TRBJ1-2; perhaps TRBD1 as D (6 bases). The V end lost 2 bases, the J end lost 2 bases, and 10 bases lay between the germline ends. Germline CDR1 reads SGHNT; CDR2 reads YYREEE (reference sequence). This CDR3 spans 14 amino acids. This chain's CDR3 is CASSLGQGNYGYTF. DNA of the CDR3: TGTGCCAGCAGCTTAGGTCAGGGGAACTATGGCTACACCTTC.